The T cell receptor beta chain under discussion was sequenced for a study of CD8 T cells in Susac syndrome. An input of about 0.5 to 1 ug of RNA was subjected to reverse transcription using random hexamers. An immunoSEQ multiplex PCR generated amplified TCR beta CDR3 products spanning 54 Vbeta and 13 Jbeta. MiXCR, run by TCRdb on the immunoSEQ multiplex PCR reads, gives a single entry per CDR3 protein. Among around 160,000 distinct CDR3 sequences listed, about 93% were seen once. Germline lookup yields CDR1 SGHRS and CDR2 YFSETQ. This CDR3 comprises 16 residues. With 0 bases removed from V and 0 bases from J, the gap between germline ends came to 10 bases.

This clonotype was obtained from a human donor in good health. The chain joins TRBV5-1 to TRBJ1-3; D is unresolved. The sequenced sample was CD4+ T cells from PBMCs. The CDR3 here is CASSLEGSSSGNTIYF. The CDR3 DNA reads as TGCGCCAGCAGCTTGGAGGGCTCCAGCTCTGGAAACACCATATATTTT.